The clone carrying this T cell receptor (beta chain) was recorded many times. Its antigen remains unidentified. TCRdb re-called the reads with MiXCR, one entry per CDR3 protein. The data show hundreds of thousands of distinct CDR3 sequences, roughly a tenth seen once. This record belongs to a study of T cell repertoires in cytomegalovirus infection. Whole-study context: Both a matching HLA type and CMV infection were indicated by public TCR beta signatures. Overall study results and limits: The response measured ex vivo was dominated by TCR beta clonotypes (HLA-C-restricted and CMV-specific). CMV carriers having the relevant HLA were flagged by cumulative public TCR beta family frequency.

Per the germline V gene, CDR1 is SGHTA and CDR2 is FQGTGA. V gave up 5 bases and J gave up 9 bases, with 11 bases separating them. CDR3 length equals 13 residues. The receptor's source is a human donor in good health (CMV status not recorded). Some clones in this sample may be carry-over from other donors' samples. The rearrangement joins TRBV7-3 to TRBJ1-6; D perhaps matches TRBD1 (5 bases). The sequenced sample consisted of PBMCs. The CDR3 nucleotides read TGTGCCAGCAGCCGGGACGTTAGTTCACCCCTCCACTTT. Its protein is CASSRDVSSPLHF.